This TCR beta chain was sequenced for a study of shared clonotypes between healthy human individuals (dated by TCRdb to the early 2020s). About the investigation overall: The cohort included three men and a couple of women between 18 and 49 years of age. Each donor's leukapheresis produced roughly between about 0.85 and 10 billion PBMCs. Blood TCR repertoires of about 5 healthy adults were deeply sequenced to estimate repertoire size and the extent of clonotype sharing between individuals. For each donor, CD4 naive and CD4 memory were each run on three plates, CD8 naive on two plates, and CD8 memory on one plate. Different laboratories and diverse techniques were used to prepare libraries and sequence TCR repertoires, to increase sequencing depth and limit assay-specific biases. What the study reported, not specific to this receptor: Around 5.4% of naive CD4, 3.5% of naive CD8, 2% to 2.5% of memory CD4, and about 0.4% of memory CD8 clonotypes were shared across several donors. Sampling was restricted to blood, and TCR repertoires in tissue are likely to differ from TCR repertoires in blood. Rarefaction of sorted-subset datasets indicated incomplete sequencing despite the large sequencing depth. Because the study included only a small number of donors, the genetic and exposure-history diversity represented was limited. Clonotypes shared by all four sorted-subset donors showed higher generation probabilities than non-shared clonotypes. Pairwise subsampling indicated that sequencing depth was expected to affect the degree of clonotype sharing among donors. Naive subsets generally had larger estimated clonotype richness than memory subsets.

A note on this clone: Its antigen is not yet known. No much larger clone is present one base from it, and per-base qualities are unavailable.

Donors were healthy HIV-negative adults with no recently reported acute infections or vaccinations. Every donor was a Caucasian adult residing in Nashville, Tennessee, USA. CD4+ T cells were enriched by magnetic negative selection, after which naive cells were positively selected on CD45RA and the negative fraction was taken as the memory subset. Blood was obtained by leukapheresis, after which PBMCs were separated by Ficoll-Histopaque density gradient centrifugation and cryopreserved in liquid nitrogen vapor phase. Purity and quantity of every magnetically sorted T cell population were checked by analytical flow cytometry. Each sorted fraction had its genomic DNA isolated and then quantified by UV absorbance on a Nanodrop 2000c. As encoded in the germline V gene, CDR1 is MNHEY while CDR2 is SVGAGI. V loses 1 base at its end and J loses 17 bases; junction bases beyond the gene matches: 3. The cysteine opens and the phenylalanine closes a CDR3 of 11 amino acids. Only the CDR3 part of the read is kept: 33 bases, read in frame from the first base.

Using the deep immunoSEQ assay, multiplex PCR amplified TCR CDR3 regions from genomic DNA. Extracted genomic DNA from each cell subset was spread evenly across all wells of several immunoSEQ 96-well plates, with each plate serving as a replicate. For sorted subsets, roughly 0.2 ug genomic DNA, equal to about 30,000 T cell genomes, was loaded into each replicate PCR. Purified libraries were quantified with a Qubit 3.0 fluorometer, sized on a Bioanalyzer 2100, and re-quantified with the KAPA Library Quantification kit. Every immunoSEQ 96-well plate was sequenced on a separate single-read 150-cycle Illumina NextSeq 550 flow cell. Turning to the authors' computational methods: Because only junctional sequences without quality scores were contained in the immunoSEQ output, filtering matching that applied to full-length reads could not be performed. To assign V/J genes and CDR3, sequences were annotated against IMGT germline references using PyIR, a Python wrapper for IgBLAST v1.9. Reads were filtered out if the reads had weak V/J assignments (E-value above 1e-6), no CDR3, stop codons, out-of-frame junctions, or ambiguous translated residues. V3J clonotypes were defined as sequences sharing an identical inferred V gene, J gene, and CDR3 amino acid sequence. To compute the percentage overlap between repertoires, the number of shared unique clonotypes was divided by the size of the smaller repertoire. Richness of each repertoire was evaluated using RTK rarefaction, the Chao1 estimator, and Recon v2.1 estimates of unobserved clonotypes. Generation probabilities for all TCRbeta clonotypes obtained by the gDNA method from four donors were computed using OLGA. TCRdb holds this immuneACCESS table with in-frame rearrangements only. Some clones are missing; in checked studies, unresolved V genes explain under half, and the rest has no known cause. The D gene and trimming were derived from the DNA, and the V and J assignments and clone size from that table. Across this sample there are about 960,000 clones, with 76% seen only once. The biggest ten clones account for about 1.5% of the sample.

The specimen sequenced was memory CD4+ T cells sorted from blood. Explained via the paper, the cell subset or site label denotes: CD45RA-negative fraction. The source of this sequence is a man between 18 and 35 years old in good health. The rearrangement joined TRBV6-5 to TRBJ1-4, and TRBD1 matches 8 of the central bases. The DNA reads TGTGCCAGCAGTTACTTGGGACAGGACTTTTTT. The resulting protein is CASSYLGQDFF.